Shown below are 14 T cell receptor beta chains from a single sample sequenced in a study of blood T cell repertoires in COVID-19. Profiling relied on immunoSEQ multiplex PCR, and the TCRdb table lists in-frame clones only, not all of them. The repertoire includes fewer than 60,000 clones, 82% of them detected once, and 11% sits in the top ten. Sequenced: peripheral blood. These receptors all come from an elderly man with COVID-19, enrolled during active disease.

The chain is built from TRBV6-4 and TRBJ1-2, with 9 positions matching TRBD1. Per the germline V gene, CDR1 is MRHNA and CDR2 is SNTAGT. The CDR3 has 13 amino acids. V lost 6 bases and J lost 1; bases outside the gene matches: 0. The CDR3 region is CASRDRGNYGYTF. Here the CDR3 DNA reads TGTGCCAGCAGGGACAGGGGTAACTATGGCTACACCTTC.

The sample holds a few counts of this clone. V usage is TRBV9 and J usage is TRBJ1-4; 7 nucleotides match TRBD1. J lost 4 bases, V lost 0 bases, and 0 bases had no gene match. Germline V CDR1 and CDR2: SGDLS, YYNGEE. CDR3 length: 14 residues. The CDR3 DNA reads TGTGCCAGCAGCGTAGGACAGGGTAATGAAAAACTGTTTTTT. It encodes CASSVGQGNEKLFF.

This clone has just a few counts. The V call is TRBV10-3, the J call TRBJ1-5; the match to TRBD1 covers 8 bases. Trimming removed 6 bases from V and 8 bases from J; junction bases left unmatched: 9. Germline values: CDR1 ENHRY, CDR2 SYGVKD. The CDR3 has 14 residues. CDR3 loop: CAIREDRETKPQHF. The CDR3 DNA sequence: TGTGCCATCAGGGAGGACAGGGAGACTAAGCCCCAGCATTTT.

The gene calls are TRBV9 and TRBJ1-2; 7 nucleotides match TRBD1. CDR1 and CDR2 (germline): SGDLS, YYNGEE. This CDR3 contains 14 residues. The V gene end was trimmed by 5 bases and the J gene end by 3 bases; junction bases not matched to a gene: 7. The CDR3, as DNA: TGTGCCAGCAGAGGTTTTGACAGGGACTATGGCTACACCTTC. It yields the protein CASRGFDRDYGYTF. The full variable domain, its missing parts supplied by reference TRBV9 and TRBJ1-2, is DSGVTQTPKHLITATGQRVTLRCSPRSGDLSVYWYQQSLDQGLQFLIQYYNGEERAKGNILERFSAQQFPDLHSELNLSSLELGDSALYFCASRGFDRDYGYTFGSGTRLTVV.

The chain employs TRBV19 and TRBJ1-6; tentative D call: TRBD1 (6 bases). The CDR3 loop spans 14 amino acids. Trimming pared 6 bases from V and 7 bases from J, leaving 13 bases between. Looked up from germline, CDR1 is LNHDA and CDR2 is SQIVND (reference sequence). The CDR3 DNA reads as TGTGCCAGTAGCCTCCGGGACATCAATTCACCCCTCCACTTT. Protein: CASSLRDINSPLHF.

This chain joins TRBV3-1 (or the pseudogene TRBV3-2) and TRBJ1-4, with 8 bases that match TRBD1. V was pared by 8 bases and J by 6 bases, with 11 bases of the junction left unmatched. CDR1 and CDR2 (germline): LGHDT, YNNKEL (reference sequence). This CDR3 contains 15 residues. CDR3 nucleotide sequence: TGTGCCAGCGGGGCTCAAGACAGGGGCTATGAAAAACTGTTTTTT. This sequence encodes CASGAQDRGYEKLFF.

This clone came up once. The rearrangement joins TRBV5-6 to TRBJ1-4; D is uncertain. The CDR3 totals 16 residues. The V gene's germline CDR1 is SGHDT and CDR2 YYEEEE. Trimming stripped 4 bases from V and 6 bases from J, with 19 bases between. The CDR3 is CASSPRKRRSDEKLFF. In nucleotides, the CDR3 is TGTGCCAGCAGCCCCCGAAAGAGAAGAAGTGATGAAAAACTGTTTTTT.

Notes on this clone: The identical CDR3 is also encoded by other nucleotide sequences in the sample. The rearrangement joins TRBV19 to TRBJ1-5, with D perhaps matching TRBD1 (5 bases). V was shortened by 1 base and J by 3 bases, with 13 bases between the two germline ends. Per the germline V gene, CDR1 is LNHDA and CDR2 is SQIVND (reference sequence). The CDR3 is 16 residues long. The CDR3: CASSIGGRGDNQPQHF. The CDR3 nucleotides read TGTGCCAGTAGTATAGGGGGTCGGGGGGACAATCAGCCCCAGCATTTT.

V and J are TRBV25-1 and TRBJ1-3, with TRBD1 matching 8 bases. After removal of 2 bases from V and 0 bases from J, the junction contained 3 bases not matched to a gene. CDR3 size: 16 residues. Germline values: CDR1 MGHDK, CDR2 SYGVNS. The CDR3 loop is CASSERTGSSGNTIYF. DNA for the CDR3: TGTGCCAGCAGTGAAAGGACAGGGAGCTCTGGAAACACCATATATTTT.

The rearrangement joins TRBV21-1 to TRBJ2-5; the DNA was not compared with TRBD1, the D call given in the table. TRBV21-1 is classified as a pseudogene. This CDR3 has 20 amino acids. CDR3 protein: CASRLPGQQMLNVPQETQYF. The CDR3, as DNA: TGTGCCAGCAGATTACCGGGACAGCAAATGTTAAATGTACCCCAAGAGACCCAGTACTTC.

The CDR3, as DNA: TGTGCCAGCAGCTCAGACGGAGAATCACCCTACAATGAGCAGTTCTTC. This encodes CASSSDGESPYNEQFF. This chain uses TRBV13 with TRBJ2-1; D not certain. The germline CDR1 and CDR2 sequences are PRHDT and FYEKMQ (reference sequence). Trimming stripped 4 bases from V and 2 bases from J, with 15 bases between. The length of the CDR3 is 16 residues.

The chain recombines TRBV3-1 (or the pseudogene TRBV3-2) with TRBJ2-7, with 8 positions matching TRBD1. The V gene's germline CDR1 is LGHDT and CDR2 YNNKEL (reference sequence). The J segment lost 2 bases and the V segment lost 4 bases, leaving 10 bases of the junction unmatched. CDR3 length: 16 residues. CDR3 sequence: CASSRDRGSVTYEQYV. The DNA of the CDR3 is TGTGCCAGCAGCCGAGACAGGGGATCCGTTACCTACGAGCAGTACGTC.

This chain joins TRBV6-6 and TRBJ1-5; TRBD1 is a possible D gene (6 bases). The length of the CDR3 is 14 residues. CDR1 is MNHNY, CDR2 SVGAGI, per germline (reference sequence). V lost 2 bases and J 7 bases, leaving 12 bases between the germline ends. The CDR3 region is CASSYIQGWQPQHF. CDR3 bases: TGTGCCAGCAGTTACATCCAGGGGTGGCAGCCCCAGCATTTT.

The chain combines TRBV19 with TRBJ1-5; 9 bases map to TRBD1. Germline CDR1 LNHDA, CDR2 SQIVND (reference sequence). The length of the CDR3 is 16 residues. Trimming took 4 bases from V and 7 from J; bases not matched to a gene: 11. The CDR3: CASSTYYRGLEQPQHF. The CDR3 coding sequence is TGTGCCAGTAGTACTTATTACAGGGGGCTGGAACAGCCCCAGCATTTT.